What follows are 6 T cell receptor beta chains derived from one specimen sequenced in a study of cytomegalovirus exposure and HLA in healthy donors. Primers included in the PCR were 60 Vbeta and 13 Jbeta primers. This table comes from immunoSEQ multiplex PCR, and its TCRdb copy is limited to in-frame clones, with some not included. This sample's table reports under 65,000 clones. The source material was PBMCs. The receptors come from a woman between 25 and 40 years old in good health and CMV-seropositive.

The chain joins TRBV15 to TRBJ1-5, with 9 bases lining up with TRBD1. V dropped 5 bases and J dropped 7; count of bases not matched to a gene: 6. The CDR3 is 14 residues long. The germline gives CDR1 LNHNV, CDR2 YYDKDF (reference sequence). The CDR3 reads CATSPWTGDQPQHF. CDR3 nucleotide sequence: TGTGCCACCAGCCCCTGGACAGGGGACCAGCCCCAGCATTTT.

The V and J genes are TRBV6-1 and TRBJ1-2; tentatively, D is TRBD1 (5 bases). Deletions cut 5 bases from V and 8 bases from J, with 12 bases between. CDR1 is MNHNS, CDR2 SASEGT, per germline. The CDR3 loop spans 12 amino acids. The CDR3 bases are TGTGCCAGCAGTTGGGGGGGAGAAGGCTACACCTTC. It encodes CASSWGGEGYTF.

The chain has TRBV18 and TRBJ1-1; the D gene is possibly TRBD1 (5 bases). In germline, CDR1 is KGHSH, CDR2 LQKENI. This CDR3 region has 13 residues. Between the trimmed V and J ends, which lost 1 base and 10 bases, there was a span of 13 bases. CDR3 in amino acids: CASSPQDTGAAFF. The CDR3 nucleotides read TGTGCCAGCTCACCACAGGACACCGGCGCAGCTTTCTTT.

The chain employs TRBV6-1 and TRBJ2-3; 10 nucleotides match TRBD2. The CDR3 runs 15 residues. The V gene's germline CDR1 is MNHNS and CDR2 SASEGT. Losses at the gene ends were 5 bases for V and 3 bases for J; bases not matched to a gene: 5. This CDR3 reads CASSRGTSETDTQYF. The CDR3 coding sequence is TGTGCCAGCAGTAGGGGGACTAGCGAGACAGATACGCAGTATTTT.

The CDR3 bases are TGTGCCAGCGGATACAGGGGGCAAAACACTGAAGCTTTCTTT. This encodes CASGYRGQNTEAFF. The gene calls are TRBV6-5 and TRBJ1-1, with 9 bases matching TRBD1. The CDR3 is 14 residues long. J was trimmed by 2 bases and V by 8 bases; bases with no gene match: 6. Germline V gene data show CDR1 as MNHEY and CDR2 as SVGAGI.

The J gene is TRBJ2-7, the V gene TRBV2; tentatively, D is TRBD2 (6 bases). CDR1 and CDR2 from the germline V gene are SNHLY and FYNNEI. This CDR3 is built from 13 residues. V dropped 3 bases and J dropped 3 bases, with 9 bases sitting between them. DNA of the CDR3: TGTGCCAGCAGTGAGTATAGCGGCTACGAGCAGTACTTC. As protein: CASSEYSGYEQYF.